In its sample, the clone carrying this TCR beta chain was seen many times. This record comes from a study of patients and donors after allogeneic stem cell transplantation. In TCRdb, the RT-PCR reads were re-called with MiXCR into one record per CDR3 protein. Of roughly 150,000 distinct CDR3 sequences in the sample, approximately 24% were seen once. After removal of 1 base from V and 2 bases from J, the junction contained 2 bases not matched to a gene. The CDR3 consists of 15 residues. Germline V CDR1 and CDR2: LGHDT, YNNKEL (reference sequence). V and J are TRBV3-1 and TRBJ1-3; 7 bases are a match to TRBD1. This receptor was taken from a human donor who was either an allogeneic HSCT recipient or a stem cell or donor lymphocyte infusion donor (not recorded which). It is not recorded whose cells these are; they may come from a transplant donor. Sample: blood, either unsorted or a sorted T cell fraction (not recorded which). The CDR3 DNA reads TGTGCCAGCAGCCAAGGAACAGGGGCTGGAAACACCATATATTTT. It codes for CASSQGTGAGNTIYF.